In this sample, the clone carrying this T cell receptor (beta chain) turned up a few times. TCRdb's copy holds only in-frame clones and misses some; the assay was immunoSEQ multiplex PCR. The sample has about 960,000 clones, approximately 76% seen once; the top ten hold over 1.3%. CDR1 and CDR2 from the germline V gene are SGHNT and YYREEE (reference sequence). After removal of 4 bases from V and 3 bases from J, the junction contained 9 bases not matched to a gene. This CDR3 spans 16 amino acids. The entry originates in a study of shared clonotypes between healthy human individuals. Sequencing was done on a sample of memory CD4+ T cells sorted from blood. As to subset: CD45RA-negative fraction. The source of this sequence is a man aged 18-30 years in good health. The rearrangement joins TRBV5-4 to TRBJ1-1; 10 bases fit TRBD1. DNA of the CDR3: TGTGCCAGCAGCCCACGACAGGGGGCAGGGGACACTGAAGCTTTCTTT. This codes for CASSPRQGAGDTEAFF.